What follows are 27 T cell receptor beta chains derived from one specimen sequenced in a study of Graves' ophthalmopathy and Graves' hyperthyroidism. Amplification from RNA transcripts yielded the TCR beta CDR3 regions. The workflow started with a first-round RT-PCR run with HTBI primers and then moved on to a second-round multiplex PCR. MiXCR, run by TCRdb on the multiplex PCR reads, gives a single entry per CDR3 protein. The sample records about 420,000 distinct CDR3 sequences, approximately 21% being singletons. The sample was peripheral blood. These receptors were obtained from a woman under 30 with stable Graves' hyperthyroidism.

This clonotype was found once. The gene calls are TRBV7-2 and TRBJ2-7, with 16 bases that match TRBD2. Germline V gives CDR1 SGHTA, CDR2 FQGNSA. The junction had 13 bases not matched to a gene; V was cut back by 3 bases and J by 5 bases. This CDR3 spans 19 amino acids. CDR3 coding DNA: TGTGCCAGCAGCTTGGCCGGGACTAGCGGGAGGGCCCCCCCTCACGAGCAGTACTTC. Translation gives CASSLAGTSGRAPPHEQYF.

This clonotype was observed at least ten times. The chain employs TRBV11-1 and TRBJ2-5, with TRBD1 matching 7 bases. This CDR3 contains 15 residues. Germline V gene sequence: CDR1 SGHAT, CDR2 FQDESV (reference sequence). V lost 1 base to trimming and J lost 2 bases; unmatched junction nucleotides: 4. The CDR3 nucleotides read TGTGCCAGCAGCTTAGTACGGACAGGTCAAGAGACCCAGTACTTC. Its translation is CASSLVRTGQETQYF.

This clonotype was counted ten times or more. The chain joins TRBV19 to TRBJ1-3; D is ambiguous. Trimming shortened V by 6 bases and J by 0 bases, and 15 bases separated the two germline ends. This CDR3 has 16 amino acids. The germline gives CDR1 LNHDA, CDR2 SQIVND (reference sequence). CDR3 DNA: TGTGCCAGTAGGAACACGGCCATCGGCTCTGGAAACACCATATATTTT. This translates into CASRNTAIGSGNTIYF.

The gene calls are TRBV12-3 or TRBV12-4 and TRBJ2-7; 8 nucleotides align to TRBD1. Losses at the gene ends were 6 bases for V and 0 bases for J; bases not matched to a gene: 7. This CDR3 contains 15 residues. For the CDR3, the DNA is TGTGCCAGCAGGCGCGCAGGGGGCAGCTCCTACGAGCAGTACTTC. Protein product: CASRRAGGSSYEQYF.

The chain is built from TRBV12-3 or TRBV12-4 and TRBJ1-2; tentatively, D is TRBD1 (5 bases). V dropped 6 bases and J dropped 3 bases, with 11 bases sitting between them. The CDR3 is 13 amino acids. CDR3 DNA: TGTGCCAGCAGCCTGATGGGGGACTATGGCTACACCTTC. This gives the protein CASSLMGDYGYTF.

The V gene is TRBV7-2, the J gene TRBJ2-5; D is possibly TRBD2 (5 bases). CDR3 length equals 14 residues. V lost 3 bases, J lost 9 bases, and 17 bases lay in between. Per the germline V gene, CDR1 is SGHTA and CDR2 is FQGNSA. The CDR3 bases are TGTGCCAGCAGCTTGTTTTTTGAGGGTGGGGCCCAGTACTTC. It codes for CASSLFFEGGAQYF.

This CDR3 is CSAIRTSGTYEQYF. CDR3 DNA sequence: TGCAGTGCTATCCGGACTAGCGGAACCTACGAGCAGTACTTC. This chain uses TRBV20-1 with TRBJ2-7; 10 bases fit TRBD2. Losses at the gene ends were 4 bases for V and 2 bases for J; bases not matched to a gene: 5. CDR3 length: 14 residues. Germline-derived CDR1 and CDR2 are DFQATT and SNEGSKA (reference sequence).

The table lists this clonotype with many counts. The chain carries TRBV12-3 or TRBV12-4 and TRBJ2-2, with 7 positions matching TRBD2. The trim removed 5 bases at V and 6 bases at J, leaving 6 bases unmatched. CDR3 length equals 14 residues. The CDR3 sequence is CASSNGLEAGELFF. CDR3 sequence (DNA): TGTGCCAGCAGTAACGGACTAGAGGCCGGGGAGCTGTTTTTT.

This clonotype was picked up many times. The V gene is TRBV6-1, the J gene TRBJ1-1; D is undetermined. Trimming shortened V by 6 bases and J by 4 bases, and 15 bases separated the two germline ends. The CDR3 runs to 14 residues. Germline V gene data show CDR1 as MNHNS and CDR2 as SASEGT. CDR3 nucleotide sequence: TGTGCCAGCAGCCCCGACAAGGGTCCCACTGAAGCTTTCTTT. Encoded protein: CASSPDKGPTEAFF.

This clonotype was seen ten or more times. This chain connects TRBV5-4 to TRBJ2-2, with 11 bases matching TRBD2. Germline V gives CDR1 SGHNT, CDR2 YYREEE (reference sequence). After removal of 3 bases from V and 2 bases from J, the junction contained 3 bases not matched to a gene. The CDR3 is 16 residues long. The CDR3 spells CASSSRLAGNTGELFF. CDR3 coding DNA: TGTGCCAGCAGCTCCAGACTAGCGGGAAACACCGGGGAGCTGTTTTTT.

There are a few counts of this clonotype. This sequence joins TRBV11-1 and TRBJ2-7; D gene unclear. The CDR3 consists of 18 residues. Germline-derived CDR1 and CDR2 are SGHAT and FQDESV (reference sequence). The V end lost 5 bases, the J end lost 3 bases, and 26 bases lay between the germline ends. CDR3 nucleotides: TGTGCCAGCAGCACCTCCTTCTCGGTTGGCGGACCCGGCTACGAGCAGTACTTC. Protein product: CASSTSFSVGGPGYEQYF.

The genes are TRBV2 and TRBJ1-5, with 10 bases lining up with TRBD1. The germline V gene has CDR1 SNHLY and CDR2 FYNNEI. With V trimmed by 0 bases and J by 3 bases, 8 bases remained unmatched. This CDR3 comprises 18 residues. The CDR3 sequence: CASSEALVGTGVNQPQHF. DNA for the CDR3: TGTGCCAGCAGTGAAGCTCTGGTCGGGACAGGGGTCAATCAGCCCCAGCATTTT.

V usage is TRBV6-1 and J usage is TRBJ2-2, with D perhaps TRBD1 (6 bases). Trimming left V 7 bases short and J 4 bases short, with 13 bases between. CDR1 and CDR2 from the germline V gene are MNHNS and SASEGT. This CDR3 has 14 residues. Written as DNA, the CDR3 is TGTGCCAGCACCCTACAGGGTTTCACCGGGGAGCTGTTTTTT. Its protein product is CASTLQGFTGELFF.

The table lists this clonotype with many counts. CDR3 sequence (DNA): TGCAGTGCTAGGGATAGCGGAGGGAGGGAGACCCAGTACTTC. Translated: CSARDSGGRETQYF. This chain joins TRBV20-1 and TRBJ2-5; tentative D call: TRBD2 (6 bases). Trimming cost V 3 bases and J 5 bases, with 16 bases left between them. The CDR3 has 14 amino acids. Germline V gene data show CDR1 as DFQATT and CDR2 as SNEGSKA (reference sequence).

V usage is TRBV30 and J usage is TRBJ1-6; 7 bases map to TRBD1. The V gene's germline CDR1 is GTSNPN and CDR2 SVGIG (reference sequence). V was pared by 4 bases and J by 9 bases, with 6 bases of the junction left unmatched. The CDR3 has 13 amino acids. The DNA of the CDR3 is TGTGCCTGGACCGGGACAGAAAGTTCACCCCTCCACTTT. Translating gives CAWTGTESSPLHF. Filled out from reference TRBV30 and TRBJ1-6, the complete variable domain reads SQTIHQWPATLVQPVGSPLSLECTVEGTSNPNLYWYRQAAGRGLQLLFYSVGIGQISSEVPQNLSASRPQDRQFILSSKKLLLSDSGFYLCAWTGTESSPLHFGNGTRLTVT.

The V gene is TRBV28, the J gene TRBJ1-2; 7 bases are shared with TRBD1. The CDR3 spans 14 residues. The V gene's germline CDR1 is MDHEN and CDR2 SYDVKM. CDR3 in amino acids: CSDSDREINYGYTF. The CDR3, as DNA: TGTTCGGACTCCGACAGGGAAATAAACTATGGCTACACCTTC.

This clonotype was detected ten times or more. The gene calls are TRBV10-3 and TRBJ1-2; D gene unclear. Looked up from germline, CDR1 is ENHRY and CDR2 is SYGVKD. V dropped 7 bases and J dropped 0 bases, with 15 bases sitting between them. The CDR3 loop spans 15 amino acids. The chain's CDR3 is CAIMKGMASNYGYTF. In DNA form, the CDR3 reads TGTGCCATCATGAAGGGAATGGCCTCTAACTATGGCTACACCTTC.

Ten or more counts support this clonotype. This chain joins TRBV20-1 and TRBJ2-7; no reliable D call. Trimming cost V 7 bases and J 1 base, with 8 bases left between them. The V gene's germline CDR1 is DFQATT and CDR2 SNEGSKA (reference sequence). CDR3 size: 11 residues. CDR3 residues: CSGRKSYEQYF. The CDR3 DNA is TGCAGTGGCAGGAAATCCTACGAGCAGTACTTC.

The table lists this clonotype with a few counts. V is TRBV6-2 or TRBV6-3 and J is TRBJ2-7, with a tentative D call TRBD2 (5 bases). With 6 bases removed from V and 0 bases from J, the gap between germline ends came to 15 bases. The germline gives CDR1 MNHEY, CDR2 SVGEGT. This CDR3 contains 15 residues. This chain's CDR3 is CASSSRFGVSYEQYF. Here the CDR3 DNA reads TGTGCCAGCAGCTCACGGTTCGGGGTCTCCTACGAGCAGTACTTC.

Ten or more counts support this clonotype. The chain employs TRBV19 and TRBJ2-5, with 9 nucleotides matching TRBD2. V trimming: 4 bases; J trimming: 4 bases; junction bases outside the gene matches: 10. Germline loops: CDR1 LNHDA, CDR2 SQIVND (reference sequence). CDR3 length: 16 amino acids. CDR3 bases: TGTGCCAGTAGTACAGGACCAGCGGGAGGTCGAGAGACCCAGTACTTC. It is translated as CASSTGPAGGRETQYF. Complete variable domain (other parts from reference TRBV19 and TRBJ2-5): DGGITQSPKYLFRKEGQNVTLSCEQNLNHDAMYWYRQDPGQGLRLIYYSQIVNDFQKGDIAEGYSVSREKKESFPLTVTSAQKNPTAFYLCASSTGPAGGRETQYFGPGTRLLVL.

As concerns this clonotype: A much larger clone differs from this one at a single base, so this may be a read error. The J gene is TRBJ1-1, the V gene TRBV7-2; D remains unclear. Germline V gene data show CDR1 as SGHTA and CDR2 as FQGNSA. The CDR3 is 14 amino acids. CDR3 residues: CACSTTTVTTEAFF. The CDR3 nucleotides are TGTGCCTGCAGCACAACTACAGTTACCACTGAAGCTTTCTTT.

J is TRBJ2-5 and V is TRBV20-1; tentatively, D is TRBD2 (6 bases). CDR1 is DFQATT, CDR2 SNEGSKA, per germline (reference sequence). The length of the CDR3 is 13 residues. V lost 2 bases and J lost 4, with 11 bases in between. In DNA, the CDR3 is TGCAGTGCTAGATGGGCCGGGGGAGAGACCCAGTACTTC. The encoded protein is CSARWAGGETQYF.

The chain joins TRBV2 to TRBJ1-2; the match to TRBD1 covers 7 bases. CDR1 is SNHLY, CDR2 FYNNEI, per germline. Trimming cost V 9 bases and J 4 bases; bases outside gene matches: 11. The CDR3 contains 14 residues. The DNA for the CDR3 is TGTGCCAGTGGGGGTGGACAGGACATCTATGGCTACACCTTC. This gives the protein CASGGGQDIYGYTF.

This chain joins TRBV18 and TRBJ1-1; no definite D call. The CDR3 loop spans 16 amino acids. V lost 0 bases and J 2 bases, leaving 13 bases between the germline ends. CDR1 is KGHSH, CDR2 LQKENI, per germline. The CDR3: CASSPPVGKLNTEAFF. The CDR3, as DNA: TGTGCCAGCTCACCACCGGTAGGAAAGCTTAACACTGAAGCTTTCTTT.

This clonotype was recorded many times. The chain carries TRBV6-2 or TRBV6-3 and TRBJ2-6; D ambiguous. Germline CDR1 MNHEY, CDR2 SVGEGT. V lost 8 bases and J lost 4, with 12 bases in between. CDR3 length equals 14 residues. The CDR3 DNA is TGTGCCAGCGGAACTGCCTGGGGGGCCAACGTCCTGACTTTC. Translating gives CASGTAWGANVLTF.

The table lists this clonotype with many counts. The chain is built from TRBV30 and TRBJ2-7, with D hard to call. The germline V and J ends were trimmed by 4 bases and 2 bases, with 12 bases remaining between them. CDR1 and CDR2 from the germline V gene are GTSNPN and SVGIG (reference sequence). CDR3 length: 13 amino acids. Written as DNA, the CDR3 is TGTGCCTGGACCCGACGGACCACCTACGAGCAGTACTTC. Amino acid sequence: CAWTRRTTYEQYF.

The chain employs TRBV5-4 and TRBJ2-4, with D tentatively TRBD2 (5 bases). The V end was cut by 2 bases, the J end by 0 bases, with 21 bases between. From germline, CDR1 is SGHNT and CDR2 YYREEE (reference sequence). The CDR3 runs 19 residues. Written as DNA, the CDR3 is TGTGCCAGCAGCTTATCGACCGTCCGGGGTAACCTAGCCAAAAACATTCAGTACTTC. Translating gives CASSLSTVRGNLAKNIQYF.